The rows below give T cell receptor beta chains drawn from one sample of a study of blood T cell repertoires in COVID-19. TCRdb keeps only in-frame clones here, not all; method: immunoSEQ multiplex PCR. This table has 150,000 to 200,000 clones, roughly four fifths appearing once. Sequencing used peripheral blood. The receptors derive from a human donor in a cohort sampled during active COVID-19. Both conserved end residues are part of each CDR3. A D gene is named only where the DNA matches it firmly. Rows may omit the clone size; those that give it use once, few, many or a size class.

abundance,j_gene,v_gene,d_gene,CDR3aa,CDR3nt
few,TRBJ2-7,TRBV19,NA,CASSSTGTGEQYF,TGTGCCAGTAGTAGCACAGGGACGGGCGAGCAGTACTTC
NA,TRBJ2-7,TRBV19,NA,CASSINLGHSYEQYF,TGTGCCAGTAGTATAAACCTCGGACACTCCTACGAGCAGTACTTC
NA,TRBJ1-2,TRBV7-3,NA,CASSPGWSYGYTF,TGTGCCAGCAGCCCCGGATGGAGCTATGGCTACACCTTC
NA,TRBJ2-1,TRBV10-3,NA,CAISEGGLTIDEQFF,TGTGCCATCAGTGAGGGGGGCCTCACGATCGATGAGCAGTTCTTC
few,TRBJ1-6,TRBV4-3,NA,CASSQATGNSPLHF,TGCGCCAGCAGCCAAGCCACAGGGAATTCACCCCTCCACTTT
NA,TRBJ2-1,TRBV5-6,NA,CASTLGQSLYNEQFF,TGTGCCAGCACCCTAGGACAGAGCCTTTACAATGAGCAGTTCTTC
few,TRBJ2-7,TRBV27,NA,CASSLSGQGAYEQYF,TGTGCCAGCAGTTTATCGGGGCAGGGTGCCTACGAGCAGTACTTC
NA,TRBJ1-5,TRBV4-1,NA,CASSPWALSNQPQHF,TGCGCCAGCAGCCCCTGGGCCTTAAGCAATCAGCCCCAGCATTTT
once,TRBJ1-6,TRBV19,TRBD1,CASRGDSGYNSPLHF,TGTGCCAGTAGGGGGGACAGCGGTTATAATTCACCCCTCCACTTT
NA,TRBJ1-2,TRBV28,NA,CASSPGGYGYTF,TGTGCCAGCAGCCCCGGGGGCTATGGCTACACCTTC
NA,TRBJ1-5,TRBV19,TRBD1,CASSIGQGAPNQPQHF,TGTGCCAGTAGTATAGGACAGGGGGCCCCCAATCAGCCCCAGCATTTT
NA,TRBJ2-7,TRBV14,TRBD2,CASSQGGRTSVRPYEQYF,TGTGCCAGCAGCCAAGGGGGGAGGACTAGCGTAAGACCCTACGAGCAGTACTTC
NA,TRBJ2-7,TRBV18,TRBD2,CASSGTSGSYEQYF,TGTGCCAGCTCCGGGACTAGCGGGAGTTACGAGCAGTACTTC
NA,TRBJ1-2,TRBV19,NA,CASTNRGGAGFGYTF,TGTGCCAGTACCAATCGGGGGGGCGCCGGATTTGGCTACACCTTC
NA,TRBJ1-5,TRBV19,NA,CASSIESGQPQHF,TGTGCCAGTAGTATAGAGTCAGGACAGCCCCAGCATTTT
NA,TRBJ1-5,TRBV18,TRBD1,CASSLSRTGRGNQPQHF,TGTGCCAGCTCACTCTCGAGGACAGGCCGAGGCAATCAGCCCCAGCATTTT
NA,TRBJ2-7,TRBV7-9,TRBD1,CASSPGTGIGHIFYEQYF,TGTGCCAGCAGCCCCGGGACAGGGATCGGCCACATTTTTTACGAGCAGTACTTC
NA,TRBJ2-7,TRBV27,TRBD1,CASSLLQGSEQYF,TGTGCCAGCAGCCTTTTACAGGGGAGCGAGCAGTACTTC
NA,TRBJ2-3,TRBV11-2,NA,CASSSSDTQYF,TGTGCCAGCAGCTCTTCAGATACGCAGTATTTT
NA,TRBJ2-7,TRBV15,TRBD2,CATSGREGLYEQYF,TGTGCCACCAGCGGGCGGGAGGGCCTGTACGAGCAGTACTTC
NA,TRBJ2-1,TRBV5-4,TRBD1,CASRSPGQGATNEQFF,TGTGCCAGCAGAAGTCCGGGACAGGGGGCGACGAATGAGCAGTTCTTC
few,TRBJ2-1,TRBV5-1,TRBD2,CASTPAGLAGYNEQFF,TGCGCCAGCACCCCGGCCGGACTAGCGGGCTACAATGAGCAGTTCTTC
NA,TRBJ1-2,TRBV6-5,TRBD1,CASRNRGSKYGYTF,TGTGCCAGCAGGAACAGGGGATCCAAATATGGCTACACCTTC
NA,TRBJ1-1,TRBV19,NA,CASTPVPSGNTEAFF,TGTGCCAGTACCCCGGTCCCGAGCGGGAACACTGAAGCTTTCTTT
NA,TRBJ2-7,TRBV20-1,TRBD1,CSASPGTGVSYEQYF,TGCAGTGCTAGTCCCGGGACAGGGGTCTCCTACGAGCAGTACTTC
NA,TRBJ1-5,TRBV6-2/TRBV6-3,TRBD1,CASSYSMGRGHQPQHF,TGTGCCAGCAGTTACTCGATGGGCAGGGGGCATCAGCCCCAGCATTTT
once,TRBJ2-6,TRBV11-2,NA,CASSSRTGRAGANVLTF,TGTGCCAGCAGCTCGCGGACAGGGAGGGCTGGGGCCAACGTCCTGACTTTC
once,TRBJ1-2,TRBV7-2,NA,CASSLGGGNYGYTF,TGTGCCAGCAGCTTAGGGGGGGGCAACTATGGCTACACCTTC